The present entry profiles one T cell receptor beta chain with its context. Its antigen is unidentified. This record comes from a study of monozygotic twins with inflammatory bowel disease. Study findings and constraints: It was in IBD patients that TCRbeta diversity (inverse Simpson) was lower than in healthy co-twins. Healthy twins showed more clonotype sharing with others than IBD patients, especially patients with disease activity.

Germline V gene data show CDR1 as SGHRS and CDR2 as YFSETQ. The CDR3 has 16 amino acids. TCRdb re-called the 5' RACE reads, yielding one record per CDR3 amino acid sequence without DNA. The table lists some 170,000 distinct CDR3 sequences, with roughly 2.3% in the top ten. V usage is TRBV5-1 and J usage is TRBJ2-2; TCRdb selects TRBD2, and the lack of DNA leaves this call unchecked. Sequenced sample: blood. The TCR originated in a human donor with ulcerative colitis or Crohn's disease, or a healthy co-twin of an affected twin (not recorded which). The CDR3 reads CASSLVSSGYTGELFF. Full variable domain (outside the CDR3, taken from reference TRBV5-1 and TRBJ2-2): KAGVTQTPRYLIKTRGQQVTLSCSPISGHRSVSWYQQTPGQGLQFLFEYFSETQRNKGNFPGRFSGRQFSNSRSEMNVSTLELGDSALYLCASSLVSSGYTGELFFGEGSRLTVL.